A single T cell receptor (beta chain) is shown here with its context. Its antigen remains unknown. One end of the junction fails to match germline, which may point to a read error. This record comes from a study of T cells in Graves' hyperthyroidism and ophthalmopathy. Study-wide results and limits: The majority of expanded thyroid clonotypes above 0.001 also appeared in blood.

This CDR3 contains 12 residues. Germline CDR1 ENHRY, CDR2 SYGVKD. It was RNA transcripts that yielded the amplified TCR beta CDR3 regions. The HTBI primer set was used in a first-round RT-PCR of the TCR CDR3. Each CDR3 protein gets one entry after TCRdb re-called the multiplex PCR reads with MiXCR. The data hold approximately 350,000 distinct CDR3 sequences, with 15% observed a single time. The sequencing input was blood. The chain couples TRBV10-3 to TRBJ2-7, with D hard to call. This clonotype was obtained from a woman aged 60-70 years with Graves' ophthalmopathy. The CDR3 here is CVIEGASAEQYF. Here the CDR3 DNA reads TGTGTCATCGAAGGAGCCTCCGCGGAGCAGTACTTC.